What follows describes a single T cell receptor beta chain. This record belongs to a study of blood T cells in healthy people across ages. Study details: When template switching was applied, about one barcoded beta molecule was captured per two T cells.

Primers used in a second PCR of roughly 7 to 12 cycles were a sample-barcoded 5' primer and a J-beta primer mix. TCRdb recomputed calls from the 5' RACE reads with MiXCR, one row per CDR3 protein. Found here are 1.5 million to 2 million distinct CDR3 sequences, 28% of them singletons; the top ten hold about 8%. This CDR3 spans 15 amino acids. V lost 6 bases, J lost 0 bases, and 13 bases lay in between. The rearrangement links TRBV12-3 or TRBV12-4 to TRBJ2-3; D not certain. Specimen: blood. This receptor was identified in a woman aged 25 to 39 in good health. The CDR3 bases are TGTGCCAGCAGGGTGGACGTAATGAGCACAGATACGCAGTATTTT. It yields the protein CASRVDVMSTDTQYF.